The rows below give T cell receptor beta chains drawn from one sample of a study of blood T cell repertoires in COVID-19. Assay: immunoSEQ multiplex PCR; the TCRdb copy retains only in-frame clones and omits some. The table has around 150,000 clones, 65% to 85% seen once; the top ten hold under 4.5%. Sequenced material: peripheral blood. These receptors were collected from a woman aged 55-69 years with acute or convalescent COVID-19. Each CDR3 is given with its conserved first and last residue. For some rows the clone size is stated as once, few or many, or as a class when expanded; others skip it.

size | J | V | CDR3
NA | TRBJ2-1 | TRBV23-1 | CASSLLDRVEDEQFF
NA | TRBJ1-1 | TRBV6-5 | CASSPPQGVAFF
NA | TRBJ2-3 | TRBV2 | CARRVAGDTQYF
NA | TRBJ2-2 | TRBV6-5 | CASRRQGAGELFF
NA | TRBJ2-1 | TRBV7-8 | CASSSPGGARGLADEQFF
NA | TRBJ2-2 | TRBV6-6 | CASSQLLPGAAGELFF
NA | TRBJ1-4 | TRBV5-4 | CASSQRRTGTNEKLFF
NA | TRBJ1-1 | TRBV7-8 | CASSSRQSTEAFF
NA | TRBJ1-2 | TRBV28 | CASRRGAVYGYTF
few | TRBJ1-1 | TRBV20-1 | CSASPGNTEAFF
NA | TRBJ2-5 | TRBV6-2/TRBV6-3 | CASSYRRFQETQYF
NA | TRBJ2-7 | TRBV6-5 | CASSQGFGYEQYF
NA | TRBJ1-3 | TRBV6-5 | CASSYGLPGNTIYF
once | TRBJ1-5 | TRBV2 | CASSETGGRQPQHF
NA | TRBJ2-7 | TRBV18 | CASSPGSSYEQYF
NA | TRBJ2-1 | TRBV7-3 | CASKREGIYNEQFF
NA | TRBJ2-3 | TRBV5-4 | CASSLQREEGTQYF
NA | TRBJ2-2 | TRBV27 | CASSGPGGPGELFF
NA | TRBJ2-1 | TRBV7-9 | CASSLFGDNEQFF
NA | TRBJ2-7 | TRBV5-1 | CASSLGGTSGASYEQYF
few | TRBJ2-7 | TRBV5-1 | CASSPAGKGVEQYF
NA | TRBJ1-1 | TRBV18 | CASSPPGQAGSTEAFF
NA | TRBJ2-1 | TRBV28 | CASTRGLAGVGEQFF
NA | TRBJ2-1 | TRBV5-1 | CASSLGQGAYNEQFF
NA | TRBJ2-7 | TRBV7-9 | CASSLTGTVRNEQYF
NA | TRBJ1-5 | TRBV5-1 | CASSLGPGNQPQHF
NA | TRBJ2-7 | TRBV19 | CASSSGGGGYEQYF
NA | TRBJ1-5 | TRBV7-9 | CASSHGEGNQPQHF
NA | TRBJ2-1 | TRBV6-5 | CASSYGTSGSNDEQFF
NA | TRBJ1-1 | TRBV7-9 | CASRTQTGGMNTEAFF
NA | TRBJ1-6 | TRBV18 | CASSLGQGQRSPLHF
few | TRBJ2-1 | TRBV4-1 | CASSRDQQGALEQFF
NA | TRBJ2-7 | TRBV28 | CASSSWTSGRAGWIEQYF